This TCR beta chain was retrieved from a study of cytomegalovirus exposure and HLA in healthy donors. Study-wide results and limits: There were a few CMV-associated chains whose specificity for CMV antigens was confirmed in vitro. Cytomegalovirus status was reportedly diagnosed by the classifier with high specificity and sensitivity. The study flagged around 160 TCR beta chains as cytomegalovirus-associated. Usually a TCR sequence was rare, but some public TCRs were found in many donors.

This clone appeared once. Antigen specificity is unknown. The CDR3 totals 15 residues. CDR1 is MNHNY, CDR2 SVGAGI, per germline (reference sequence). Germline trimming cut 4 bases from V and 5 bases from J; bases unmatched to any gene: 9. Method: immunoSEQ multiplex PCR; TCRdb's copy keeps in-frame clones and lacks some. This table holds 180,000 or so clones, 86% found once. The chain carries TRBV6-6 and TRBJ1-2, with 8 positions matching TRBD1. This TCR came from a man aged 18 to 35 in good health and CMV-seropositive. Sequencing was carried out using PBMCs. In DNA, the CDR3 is TGTGCCAGCAGTTTCCCGGGACAGGATTCTTATGGCTACACCTTC. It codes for CASSFPGQDSYGYTF.